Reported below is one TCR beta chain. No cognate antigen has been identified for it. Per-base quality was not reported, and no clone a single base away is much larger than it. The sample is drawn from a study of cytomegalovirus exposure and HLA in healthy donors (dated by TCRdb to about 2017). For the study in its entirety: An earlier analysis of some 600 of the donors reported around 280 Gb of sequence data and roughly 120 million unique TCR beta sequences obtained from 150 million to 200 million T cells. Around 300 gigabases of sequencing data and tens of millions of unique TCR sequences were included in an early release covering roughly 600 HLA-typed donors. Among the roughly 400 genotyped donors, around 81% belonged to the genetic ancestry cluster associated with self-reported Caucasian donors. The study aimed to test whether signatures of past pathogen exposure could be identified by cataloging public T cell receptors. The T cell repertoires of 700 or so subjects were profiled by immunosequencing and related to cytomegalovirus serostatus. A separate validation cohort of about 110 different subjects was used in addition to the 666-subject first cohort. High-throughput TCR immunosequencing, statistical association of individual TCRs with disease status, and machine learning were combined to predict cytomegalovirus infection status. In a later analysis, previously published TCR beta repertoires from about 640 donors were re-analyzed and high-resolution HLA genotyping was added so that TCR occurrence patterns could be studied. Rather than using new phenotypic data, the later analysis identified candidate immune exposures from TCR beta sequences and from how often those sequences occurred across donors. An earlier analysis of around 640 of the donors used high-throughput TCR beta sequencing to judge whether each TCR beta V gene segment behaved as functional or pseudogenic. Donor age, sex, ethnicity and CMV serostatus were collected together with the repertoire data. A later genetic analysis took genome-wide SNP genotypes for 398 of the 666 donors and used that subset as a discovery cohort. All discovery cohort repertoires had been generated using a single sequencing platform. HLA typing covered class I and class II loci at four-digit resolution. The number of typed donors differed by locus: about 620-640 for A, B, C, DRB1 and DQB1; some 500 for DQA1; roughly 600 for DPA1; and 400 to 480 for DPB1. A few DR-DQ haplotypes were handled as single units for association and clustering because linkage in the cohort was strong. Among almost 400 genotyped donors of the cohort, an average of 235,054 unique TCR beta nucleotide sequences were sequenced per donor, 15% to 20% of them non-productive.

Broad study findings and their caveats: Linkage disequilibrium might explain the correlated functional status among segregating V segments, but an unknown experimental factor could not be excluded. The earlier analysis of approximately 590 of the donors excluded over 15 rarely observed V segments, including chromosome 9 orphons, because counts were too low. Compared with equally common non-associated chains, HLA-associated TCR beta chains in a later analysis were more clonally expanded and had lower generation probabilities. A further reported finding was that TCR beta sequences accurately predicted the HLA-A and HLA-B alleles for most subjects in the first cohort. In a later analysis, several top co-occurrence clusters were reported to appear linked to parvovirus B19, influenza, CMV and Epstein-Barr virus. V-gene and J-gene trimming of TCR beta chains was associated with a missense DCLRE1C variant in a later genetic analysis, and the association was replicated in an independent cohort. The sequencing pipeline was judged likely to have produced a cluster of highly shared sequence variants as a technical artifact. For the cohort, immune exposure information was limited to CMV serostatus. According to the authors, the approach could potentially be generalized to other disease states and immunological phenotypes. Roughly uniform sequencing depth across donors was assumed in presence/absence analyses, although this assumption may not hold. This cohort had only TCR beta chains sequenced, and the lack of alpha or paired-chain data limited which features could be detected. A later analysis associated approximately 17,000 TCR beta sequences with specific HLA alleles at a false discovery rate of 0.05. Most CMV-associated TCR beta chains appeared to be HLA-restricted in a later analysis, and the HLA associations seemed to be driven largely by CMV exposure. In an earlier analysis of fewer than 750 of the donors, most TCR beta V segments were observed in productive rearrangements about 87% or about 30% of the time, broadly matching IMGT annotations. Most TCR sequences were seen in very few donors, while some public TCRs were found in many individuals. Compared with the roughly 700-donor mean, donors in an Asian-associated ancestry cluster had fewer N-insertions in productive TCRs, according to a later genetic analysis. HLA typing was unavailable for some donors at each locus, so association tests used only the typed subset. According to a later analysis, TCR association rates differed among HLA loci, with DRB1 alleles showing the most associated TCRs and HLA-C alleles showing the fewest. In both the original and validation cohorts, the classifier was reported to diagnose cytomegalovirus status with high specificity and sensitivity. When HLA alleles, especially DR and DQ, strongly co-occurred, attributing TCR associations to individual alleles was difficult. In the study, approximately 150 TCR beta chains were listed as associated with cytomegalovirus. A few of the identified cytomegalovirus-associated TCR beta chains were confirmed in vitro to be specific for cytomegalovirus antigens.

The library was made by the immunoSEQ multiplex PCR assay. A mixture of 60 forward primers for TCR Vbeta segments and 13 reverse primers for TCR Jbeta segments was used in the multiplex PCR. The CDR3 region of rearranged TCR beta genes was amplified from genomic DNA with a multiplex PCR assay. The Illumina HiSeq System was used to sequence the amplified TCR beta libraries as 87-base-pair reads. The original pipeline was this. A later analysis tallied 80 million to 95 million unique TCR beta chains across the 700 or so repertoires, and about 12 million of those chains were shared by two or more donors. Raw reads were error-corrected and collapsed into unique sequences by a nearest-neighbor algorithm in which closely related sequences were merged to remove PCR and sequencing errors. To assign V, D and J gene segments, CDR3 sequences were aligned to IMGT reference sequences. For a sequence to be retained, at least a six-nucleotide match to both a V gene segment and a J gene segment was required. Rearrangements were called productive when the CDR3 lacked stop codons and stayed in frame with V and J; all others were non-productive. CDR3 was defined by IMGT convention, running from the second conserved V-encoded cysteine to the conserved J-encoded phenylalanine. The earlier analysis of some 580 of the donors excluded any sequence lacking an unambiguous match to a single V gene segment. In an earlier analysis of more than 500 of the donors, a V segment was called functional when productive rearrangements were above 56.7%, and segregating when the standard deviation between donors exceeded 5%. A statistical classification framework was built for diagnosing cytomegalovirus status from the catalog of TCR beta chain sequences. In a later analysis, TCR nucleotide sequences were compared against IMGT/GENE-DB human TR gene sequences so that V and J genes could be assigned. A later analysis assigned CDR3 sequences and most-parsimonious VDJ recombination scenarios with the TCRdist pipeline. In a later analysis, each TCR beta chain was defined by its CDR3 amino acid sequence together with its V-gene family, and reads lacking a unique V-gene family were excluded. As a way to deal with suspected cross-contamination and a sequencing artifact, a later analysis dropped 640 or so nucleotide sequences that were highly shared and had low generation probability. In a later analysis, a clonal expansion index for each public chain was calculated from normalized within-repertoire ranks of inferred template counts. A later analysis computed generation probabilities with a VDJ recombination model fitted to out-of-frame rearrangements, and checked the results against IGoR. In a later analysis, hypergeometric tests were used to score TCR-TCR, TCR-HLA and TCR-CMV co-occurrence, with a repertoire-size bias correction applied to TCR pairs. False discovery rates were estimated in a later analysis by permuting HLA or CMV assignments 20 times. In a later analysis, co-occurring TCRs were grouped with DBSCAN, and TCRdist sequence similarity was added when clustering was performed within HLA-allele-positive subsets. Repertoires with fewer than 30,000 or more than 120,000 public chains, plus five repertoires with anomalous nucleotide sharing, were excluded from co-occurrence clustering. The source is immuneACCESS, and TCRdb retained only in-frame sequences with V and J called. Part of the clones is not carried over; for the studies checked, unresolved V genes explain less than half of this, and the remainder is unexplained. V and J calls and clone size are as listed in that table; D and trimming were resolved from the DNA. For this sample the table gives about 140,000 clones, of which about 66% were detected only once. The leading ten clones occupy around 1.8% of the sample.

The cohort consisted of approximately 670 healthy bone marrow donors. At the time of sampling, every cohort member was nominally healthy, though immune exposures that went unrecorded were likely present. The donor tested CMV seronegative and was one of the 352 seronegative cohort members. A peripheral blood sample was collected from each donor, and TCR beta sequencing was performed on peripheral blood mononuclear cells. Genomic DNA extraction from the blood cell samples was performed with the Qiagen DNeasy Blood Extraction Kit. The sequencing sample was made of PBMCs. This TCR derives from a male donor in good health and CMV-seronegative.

The DNA is TGTGCCAGTAGTCAGGGGTTTGGGTACGAGCAGTACTTC. It translates to CASSQGFGYEQYF. The chain is made from TRBV19 and TRBJ2-7, with TRBD1 as a weak D call on 6 bases. Reading the germline V gene (reference sequence) gives CDR1 LNHDA and CDR2 SQIVND. V gives up 5 bases and J gives up 4 bases, and the segment between their germline ends measures 12 bases. Counted from cysteine to phenylalanine, this CDR3 has 13 amino acids. Only the CDR3 DNA stays, 39 bases, in frame from base 1.